The source of this T cell receptor (beta chain) is a study of Graves' ophthalmopathy and Graves' hyperthyroidism. General observations from the study: Using 13 signatures, a model distinguished ophthalmopathy from stable hyperthyroidism, reaching around 88% sensitivity and over 65% specificity. In blood, most expanded thyroid clonotypes above 0.001 frequency were also detected.

Amplified TCR beta CDR3 regions were obtained using RNA transcripts as template. HTBI primers were employed in first-round RT-PCR, then a second-round multiplex PCR followed. TCRdb reprocessed the multiplex PCR reads via MiXCR and lists one record per CDR3 protein. This sample has hundreds of thousands of distinct CDR3 sequences, with 20% to 25% found just once. The hyperthyroidism patients, aged 18 to 65, had been newly diagnosed, with under 2 months' duration. Certain patients were not enrolled. These were patients with other autoimmune diseases, uncontrolled infections, pregnancy or lactation. In the case of this clonotype: Antigen: not known.

The clonotype comes from a woman aged 18-30 years with stable Graves' hyperthyroidism. Some clones in this sample may be carry-over from other donors' samples. Sequenced: peripheral blood.

CDR3 amino acids: CASSPPGSLPKANYGYTF. Written as DNA, the CDR3 is TGTGCCAGCAGTCCCCCCGGGAGTCTCCCGAAAGCTAACTATGGCTACACCTTC. This chain connects TRBV12-3 or TRBV12-4 to TRBJ1-2, with unresolved D. Trimming stripped 5 bases from V and 0 bases from J, with 22 bases between. This CDR3 contains 18 residues.